The clone carrying this TCR beta chain showed up many times. Its antigen is not known. Axillary draining lymph nodes of breast cancer patients supplied the node samples. Losses at the gene ends were 6 bases for V and 3 bases for J; bases not matched to a gene: 10. CDR1 and CDR2 (germline): DFQATT, SNEGSKA (reference sequence). CDR3 length equals 16 residues. The record originates from a study of breast tumors, draining lymph nodes, adjacent tissues. MiXCR, run by TCRdb on the multiplex PCR reads, gives a single entry per CDR3 protein. The data show around 110,000 distinct CDR3 sequences, about 31% seen once. Study results and limitations: Tumor repertoires ranked between lymph nodes and nontumor tissue in diversity, with V and J gene preferences. The lymph node origin of tumor T cells was framed as consistent with a hypothesis, not demonstrated.

What was sequenced was axillary lymph node tissue. The chain has TRBV20-1 and TRBJ1-6; 8 bases line up with TRBD1. The clonotype was recovered from a female donor with breast cancer. Some clones in this sample may be carry-over from other donors' samples. The CDR3 loop is CSALMRTGSYNSPLHF. The CDR3 region has the DNA TGCAGTGCCCTCATGAGGACAGGGAGCTATAATTCACCCCTCCACTTT.